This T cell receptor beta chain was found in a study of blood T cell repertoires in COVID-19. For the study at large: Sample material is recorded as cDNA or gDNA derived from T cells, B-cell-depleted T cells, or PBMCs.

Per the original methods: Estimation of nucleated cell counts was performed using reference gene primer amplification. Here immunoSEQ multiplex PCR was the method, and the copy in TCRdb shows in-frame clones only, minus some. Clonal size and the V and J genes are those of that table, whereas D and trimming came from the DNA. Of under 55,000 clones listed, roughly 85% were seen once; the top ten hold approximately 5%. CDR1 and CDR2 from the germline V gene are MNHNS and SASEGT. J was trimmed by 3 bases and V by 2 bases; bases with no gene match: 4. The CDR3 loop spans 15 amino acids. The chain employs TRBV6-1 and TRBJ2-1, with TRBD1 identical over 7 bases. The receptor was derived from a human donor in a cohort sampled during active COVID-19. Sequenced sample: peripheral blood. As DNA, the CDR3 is TGTGCCAGCAGTGAAAGGGGGCTCAACTACAATGAGCAGTTCTTC. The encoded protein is CASSERGLNYNEQFF.